Listed below are T cell receptor beta chains from one sample, sequenced in a study of T-cell reconstitution after alpha-beta-depleted transplantation in children. In TCRdb, the PCR reads were re-called with MiXCR into one record per CDR3 protein. The data hold fewer than 700,000 distinct CDR3 sequences, with about 23% observed a single time. This material consisted of PBMCs, mostly from graft donor cells, taken 360 days after TCRalphabeta/CD19-depleted stem cell transplant. These TCRs come from a boy in the first two years of life who had a stem cell transplant for acute myeloid leukemia, so the T cells may come from the graft donor. Both conserved end residues are part of each CDR3. A D gene is named only where the DNA matches it firmly. Some rows have no size entry. The others give once, few or many, or a class for an expanded clone.

cdr3_aa cdr3_nt v_call clone_size j_call d_call
CASSLGGQSPYNEQFF TGTGCCAGCAGCTTAGGGGGACAGTCCCCCTACAATGAGCAGTTCTTC TRBV7-9 . TRBJ2-1 TRBD1
CASSYSRMRGRGHSYEQYF TGTGCCAGCAGTTACTCGAGAATGCGGGGGCGGGGACATTCCTACGAGCAGTACTTC TRBV6-2/TRBV6-3 many TRBJ2-7 .
CASSLGWGVYNEQFF TGTGCCAGCAGTTTAGGGTGGGGTGTCTACAATGAGCAGTTCTTC TRBV28 . TRBJ2-1 .
CASSPRQGDWGGEQFF TGTGCCAGCAGTCCAAGACAGGGAGATTGGGGGGGTGAGCAGTTCTTC TRBV12-3/TRBV12-4 . TRBJ2-1 .
CASSFPDRKETQYF TGTGCCAGCAGCTTCCCCGACAGGAAAGAGACCCAGTACTTC TRBV7-6 . TRBJ2-5 .
CASTTGLASTLNTEAFF TGTGCCAGCACCACCGGCTTAGCCTCAACTTTGAACACTGAAGCTTTCTTT TRBV28 . TRBJ1-1 .
CASSPQTGLAGGLVTQYF TGTGCCAGCAGCCCCCAAACCGGACTAGCGGGGGGGCTTGTTACGCAGTATTTT TRBV7-3 . TRBJ2-3 TRBD2
CASSLQFPETQYF TGTGCCAGCAGTTTACAGTTCCCAGAGACCCAGTACTTC TRBV12-3/TRBV12-4 few TRBJ2-5 .
CASSPGLAQETQYF TGTGCCAGCAGCCCAGGACTGGCCCAAGAGACCCAGTACTTC TRBV7-2 many TRBJ2-5 .
CSASLQGSYEQYF TGCAGTGCTAGCCTACAGGGCTCCTACGAGCAGTACTTC TRBV20-1 . TRBJ2-7 .
CASRRGIEKLFF TGTGCCAGCAGGAGGGGGATCGAAAAACTGTTTTTT TRBV12-3/TRBV12-4 few TRBJ1-4 .
CSAFKGVFEAFF TGCAGTGCTTTTAAGGGGGTCTTTGAGGCTTTCTTT TRBV20-1 . TRBJ1-1 .
CASRTGAETQYF TGTGCCAGCAGGACAGGGGCAGAGACCCAGTACTTC TRBV28 . TRBJ2-5 TRBD1
CASSYGTGGTEAFF TGTGCCAGCAGTTATGGGACAGGGGGCACTGAAGCTTTCTTT TRBV13 many TRBJ1-1 TRBD1
CSARVISGGVYNEQFF TGCAGTGCTAGAGTTATAAGCGGGGGGGTTTACAATGAGCAGTTCTTC TRBV20-1 few TRBJ2-1 TRBD2
CSASDGSNYGYTF TGCAGTGCTAGCGACGGGTCTAACTATGGCTACACCTTC TRBV20-1 few TRBJ1-2 .
CASSQAITGLGETQHF TGCGCCAGCAGCCAAGCCATCACAGGGCTGGGGGAGACCCAGCACTTC TRBV4-3 few TRBJ2-5 .
CSARDRGPGANVLTF TGCAGTGCTAGAGATAGAGGGCCTGGGGCCAACGTCCTGACTTTC TRBV20-1 many TRBJ2-6 .
CASAEGAVNEQFF TGTGCCAGTGCCGAGGGGGCGGTAAATGAGCAGTTCTTC TRBV28 . TRBJ2-1 TRBD1
CASSLASGLRADTQYF TGCGCCAGCAGCTTGGCCTCGGGACTACGGGCAGATACGCAGTATTTT TRBV5-1 . TRBJ2-3 TRBD2
CASRRANAGELFF TGTGCCAGCAGGCGAGCCAATGCCGGGGAGCTGTTTTTT TRBV6-6 . TRBJ2-2 .
CASSLYSETQYF TGTGCCAGCAGTTTATATTCGGAGACCCAGTACTTC TRBV12-3/TRBV12-4 few TRBJ2-5 .
CSASRDSYYEQYF TGCAGTGCTAGCCGGGACAGCTACTACGAGCAGTACTTC TRBV20-1 once TRBJ2-7 TRBD1
CASSLVGVGPNTEAFF TGTGCCAGCAGCTTAGTTGGGGTAGGGCCGAACACTGAAGCTTTCTTT TRBV7-2 . TRBJ1-1 .